The 24 T cell receptor beta chains reported below all come from one sample, sequenced in a study of OX40 agonist ivuxolimab in advanced cancers. Sequencing used immunoSEQ multiplex PCR; TCRdb keeps in-frame clones, though not all of them. This sample yields some 100,000 clones, of which approximately 84% are seen a single time; about 5.5% belongs to the top ten. Source: CD4+ or CD8+ T cells sorted from blood, taken in a trial of the OX40 agonist ivuxolimab. The receptor source for this set is an adult with an advanced solid tumor such as melanoma, head and neck, liver or kidney cancer.

In its sample, this clone was seen a few times. The chain uses TRBV29-1 and TRBJ2-1; TRBD2 is a possible D gene (6 bases). The CDR3 runs to 18 residues. The germline V gene has CDR1 SQVTM and CDR2 ANQGSEA. V was pared by 3 bases and J by 0 bases, with 21 bases between. The CDR3 spells CSVDWLVAESFSYNEQFF. The CDR3 bases are TGCAGCGTTGACTGGCTGGTAGCGGAAAGCTTCTCCTACAATGAGCAGTTCTTC.

This clone has just a few counts. The V and J genes are TRBV6-1 and TRBJ1-3; 10 bases are shared with TRBD1. CDR3 length: 15 residues. Germline lookup yields CDR1 MNHNS and CDR2 SASEGT. V lost 4 bases and J lost 4; bases outside the gene matches: 4. The CDR3 nucleotides are TGTGCCAGCAGTGCGGGACAGGGGAACGGAAACACCATATATTTT. This sequence encodes CASSAGQGNGNTIYF.

The genes are TRBV7-9 and TRBJ2-7; D is unresolved. This CDR3 is 12 amino acids long. From germline, CDR1 is SEHNR and CDR2 FQNEAQ (reference sequence). V was shortened by 1 base and J by 7 bases, with 8 bases between the two germline ends. CDR3 amino acids: CASSLGTAEQYF. The DNA for the CDR3 is TGTGCCAGCAGCTTAGGGACCGCGGAGCAGTACTTC. Variable domain in full (rest from reference TRBV7-9 and TRBJ2-7): DTGVSQNPRHKITKRGQNVTFRCDPISEHNRLYWYRQTLGQGPEFLTYFQNEAQLEKSRLLSDRFSAERPKGSFSTLEIQRTEQGDSAMYLCASSLGTAEQYFGPGTRLTVT.

The J gene is TRBJ2-3, the V gene TRBV18; 10 positions match TRBD2. Trimming took 1 base from V and 4 from J; bases not matched to a gene: 8. This CDR3 comprises 17 residues. Per the germline V gene, CDR1 is KGHSH and CDR2 is LQKENI. The CDR3 DNA is TGTGCCAGCTCACCACTAGCGGGAGGCTCACTCGCAGATACGCAGTATTTT. Amino acid sequence: CASSPLAGGSLADTQYF.

The chain uses TRBV21-1 and TRBJ1-3; TRBD1 is the table's D call, not checked against the DNA. TRBV21-1 is shown as a pseudogene. The CDR3 has 14 amino acids. CDR3 sequence reads: CASSRRQFGNTIYF. DNA for the CDR3: TGTGCCAGCAGCCGCCGACAGTTTGGAAACACCATATATTTT.

In this sample, this clone turned up once. The chain links TRBV4-3 to TRBJ1-1, with D perhaps matching TRBD1 (5 bases). V was shortened by 2 bases and J by 2 bases, with 9 bases between the two germline ends. The CDR3 runs to 14 residues. Germline CDR1 is LGHNA and CDR2 is YSLEER. This CDR3 reads CASSQPGSNTEAFF. In nucleotides, the CDR3 is TGCGCCAGCAGCCAACCAGGGAGTAACACTGAAGCTTTCTTT.

The chain employs TRBV4-3 and TRBJ1-5; maybe TRBD1 (5 bases). Germline V lookup: CDR1 LGHNA, CDR2 YSLEER. CDR3 size: 15 residues. Trimming took off 0 bases at V and 6 bases at J, with 12 bases between the two ends. The CDR3 loop is CASSQDRHGGQPQHF. The CDR3 coding sequence is TGCGCCAGCAGCCAAGATCGGCACGGGGGTCAGCCCCAGCATTTT.

The chain joins TRBV4-1 to TRBJ2-3; possible D gene TRBD2, 6 bases. Germline V CDR1 and CDR2: MGHRA, YSYEKL. This CDR3 has 15 amino acids. Trimming left V 2 bases short and J 5 bases short, with 14 bases between. CDR3: CASSQPGVGQDTQYF. The CDR3 coding sequence is TGCGCCAGCAGCCAACCGGGAGTGGGGCAAGATACGCAGTATTTT.

V usage is TRBV19 and J usage is TRBJ2-3; 12 bases agree with TRBD2. The CDR3 runs to 17 residues. V was pared by 4 bases and J by 2 bases, with 7 bases of the junction left unmatched. The germline gives CDR1 LNHDA, CDR2 SQIVND (reference sequence). The CDR3 nucleotides are TGTGCCAGTAGTACGCACAGACTAGCGGGGGACACAGATACGCAGTATTTT. Amino acids: CASSTHRLAGDTDTQYF.

This chain uses TRBV7-2 with TRBJ1-5; 7 positions agree with TRBD1. Germline V gives CDR1 SGHTA, CDR2 FQGNSA. This CDR3 has 14 residues. The J segment lost 11 bases and the V segment lost 1 base, leaving 8 bases of the junction unmatched. The CDR3 sequence: CASSLGDRPTAQHF. DNA of the CDR3: TGTGCCAGCAGCTTAGGGGACAGACCAACAGCCCAGCATTTT.

On this clone itself: At the DNA level, this CDR3 is encoded by other sequences in the same sample as well. This rearrangement joins TRBV7-8 to TRBJ1-1; unclear D gene. This CDR3 is built from 13 residues. CDR1 is SGHVS, CDR2 FQNEAQ, per germline. Trimming took off 2 bases at V and 1 base at J, with 5 bases between the two ends. The CDR3 region is CASSLQENTEAFF. CDR3 nucleotide sequence: TGTGCCAGCAGCTTACAGGAGAACACTGAAGCTTTCTTT.

The chain couples TRBV21-1 to TRBJ2-1; the table's D call TRBD2 went unverified against the DNA. TRBV21-1 is termed a pseudogene. The CDR3 covers 16 residues. The CDR3 bases are TGTGCCAGCAGCGTACCACTAGCGGGAGACGGCAATGAGCAGTTCTTC. Protein sequence: CASSVPLAGDGNEQFF.

This chain uses TRBV7-2 with TRBJ2-3; 8 nucleotides match TRBD2. V shed 1 base and J 3 bases; nucleotides not matched to a gene: 6. The germline V gene encodes CDR1 SGHTA and CDR2 FQGNSA. The CDR3 extends over 16 amino acids. The CDR3 DNA reads TGTGCCAGCAGCTTAGACGGCGGGAGGCGGACAGATACGCAGTATTTT. Translating it yields CASSLDGGRRTDTQYF.

This chain connects TRBV18 to TRBJ2-2; no definite D call. The germline CDR1 and CDR2 sequences are KGHSH and LQKENI. Trimming left V 2 bases short and J 4 bases short, with 11 bases between. This CDR3 has 15 residues. The CDR3 bases are TGTGCCAGCTCACCAGGGCAGGCTATCACCGGGGAGCTGTTTTTT. Its protein is CASSPGQAITGELFF.

The chain is built from TRBV7-3 and TRBJ2-3, with TRBD2 as a possible D gene (5 bases). The germline CDR1 and CDR2 sequences are SGHTA and FQGTGA. V lost 3 bases, J lost 2 bases, and 6 bases lay in between. This CDR3 spans 13 amino acids. CDR3 region: CASSLTITDTQYF. CDR3 coding DNA: TGTGCCAGCAGCTTGACTATCACAGATACGCAGTATTTT.

The chain carries TRBV6-5 and TRBJ1-1; no clear D gene. The CDR3 has 14 amino acids. Germline lookup yields CDR1 MNHEY and CDR2 SVGAGI. V shed 5 bases and J shed 0 bases, with 10 bases lying between them. The CDR3 loop is CASSRAVMNTEAFF. As DNA, the CDR3 is TGTGCCAGCAGTCGGGCCGTTATGAACACTGAAGCTTTCTTT.

In regard to this clone: A much more abundant neighbour one base away suggests this may be a read error. This same CDR3 is encoded by further DNA sequences in the sample. The CDR3 loop reads CATSRARGGGDEQFF. The CDR3, as DNA: TGTGCCACCAGTAGAGCACGCGGGGGCGGGGATGAGCAGTTCTTC. This rearrangement joins TRBV15 to TRBJ2-1; D is possibly TRBD2 (7 bases). The CDR3 length is 15 residues. Germline loops: CDR1 LNHNV, CDR2 YYDKDF (reference sequence).

The chain carries TRBV5-8 and TRBJ2-3; tentatively, D is TRBD1 (6 bases). CDR1 is SGHTS, CDR2 YDEGEE, per germline. This CDR3 is built from 14 residues. V was shortened by 2 bases and J by 5 bases, with 12 bases between the two germline ends. As DNA, the CDR3 is TGTGCCAGCAGCTTATCAGGGGTTGGAGATACGCAGTATTTT. Encoded protein: CASSLSGVGDTQYF.

V is TRBV19 and J is TRBJ1-1; D is possibly TRBD1 (5 bases). CDR1 and CDR2 from the germline V gene are LNHDA and SQIVND (reference sequence). Trimming pared 9 bases from V and 1 base from J, leaving 21 bases between. This CDR3 spans 16 amino acids. The CDR3 sequence is CASLRGGHTGNTEAFF. DNA of the CDR3: TGTGCCAGCTTAAGGGGCGGGCACACGGGGAACACTGAAGCTTTCTTT.

Here the CDR3 reads CASSSGGGQGAYGYTF. CDR3 in DNA: TGTGCCAGCAGTTCGGGGGGTGGACAGGGGGCCTATGGCTACACCTTC. The chain has TRBV5-4 and TRBJ1-2, with TRBD1 matching over 11 bases. The CDR3 loop spans 16 amino acids. The V and J ends lost 5 bases and 4 bases, in that order; junction bases with no gene match: 10. Germline CDR1 SGHNT, CDR2 YYREEE (reference sequence).

The CDR3 nucleotides read TGTGCCAGCAGTTTAGGACAGGGTGGGTTGGATCAGCCCCAGCATTTT. The encoded protein is CASSLGQGGLDQPQHF. This chain uses TRBV28 with TRBJ1-5; 8 nucleotides agree with TRBD1. V was pared by 2 bases and J by 5 bases, with 8 bases of the junction left unmatched. The CDR3 is 16 residues long. CDR1 and CDR2 (germline): MDHEN, SYDVKM. Drawing the rest from reference TRBV28 and TRBJ1-5, the complete variable domain is DVKVTQSSRYLVKRTGEKVFLECVQDMDHENMFWYRQDPGLGLRLIYFSYDVKMKEKGDIPEGYSVSREKKERFSLILESASTNQTSMYLCASSLGQGGLDQPQHFGDGTRLSIL.

The chain uses TRBV4-2 and TRBJ2-5; the match to TRBD2 covers 9 bases. This CDR3 is built from 16 residues. CDR1 is LGHNA, CDR2 YNFKEQ, per germline. The V and J ends lost 2 bases and 1 base, in that order; junction bases with no gene match: 5. CDR3 amino acids: CASSQPSGNPQETQYF. The DNA of the CDR3 is TGTGCCAGCAGCCAACCTAGCGGGAACCCCCAAGAGACCCAGTACTTC.

This chain uses TRBV18 with TRBJ1-1, with D uncertain. Germline V gene lookup returns CDR1 KGHSH and CDR2 LQKENI. Trimming cost V 4 bases and J 5 bases, with 11 bases left between them. The CDR3 covers 13 residues. CDR3: CASSLQRETEAFF. CDR3 bases: TGTGCCAGCTCACTACAAAGGGAAACTGAAGCTTTCTTT.

The rearrangement joins TRBV9 to TRBJ2-3, with D tentatively TRBD2 (6 bases). The CDR3 length is 13 residues. Germline CDR1 reads SGDLS; CDR2 reads YYNGEE. With 3 bases removed from V and 5 bases from J, the gap between germline ends came to 10 bases. CDR3 bases: TGTGCCAGCAGCGGCATGGAGGGAGATACGCAGTATTTT. Encoded protein: CASSGMEGDTQYF.